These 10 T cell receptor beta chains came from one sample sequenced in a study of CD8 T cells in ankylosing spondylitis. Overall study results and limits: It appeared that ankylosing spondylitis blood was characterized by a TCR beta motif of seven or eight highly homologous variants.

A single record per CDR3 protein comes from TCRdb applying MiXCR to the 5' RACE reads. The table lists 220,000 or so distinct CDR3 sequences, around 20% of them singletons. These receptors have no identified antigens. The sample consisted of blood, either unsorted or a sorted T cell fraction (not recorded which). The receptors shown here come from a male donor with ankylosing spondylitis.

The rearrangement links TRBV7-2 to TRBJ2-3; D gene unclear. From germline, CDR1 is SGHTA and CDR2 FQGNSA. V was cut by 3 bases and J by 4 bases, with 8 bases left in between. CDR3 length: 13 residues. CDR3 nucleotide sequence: TGTGCCAGCAGCTTTGACCTCCCAGATACGCAGTATTTT. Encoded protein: CASSFDLPDTQYF.

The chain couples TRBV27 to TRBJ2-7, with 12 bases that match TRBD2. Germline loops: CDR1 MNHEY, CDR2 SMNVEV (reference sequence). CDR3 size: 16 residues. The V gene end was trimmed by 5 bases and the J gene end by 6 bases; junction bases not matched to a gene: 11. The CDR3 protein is CASSATQTSGSGEQYF. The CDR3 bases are TGTGCCAGCAGTGCCACCCAGACTAGCGGGAGTGGCGAGCAGTACTTC.

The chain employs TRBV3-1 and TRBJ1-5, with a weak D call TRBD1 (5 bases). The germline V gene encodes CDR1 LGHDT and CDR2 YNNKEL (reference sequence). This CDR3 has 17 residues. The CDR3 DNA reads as TGTACCTGCAGTTTAGGCCAGCTGGGGGGTAGCAATCAGCCCCAGCATTTT. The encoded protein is CTCSLGQLGGSNQPQHF.

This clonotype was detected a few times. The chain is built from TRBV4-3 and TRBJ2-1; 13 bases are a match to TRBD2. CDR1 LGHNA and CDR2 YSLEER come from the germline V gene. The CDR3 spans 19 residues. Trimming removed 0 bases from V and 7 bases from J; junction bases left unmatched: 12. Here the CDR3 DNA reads TGCGCCAGCAGCCAAGAGAGGGGACTAGCGGGACCAAGGGGGAATGAGCAGTTCTTC. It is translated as CASSQERGLAGPRGNEQFF.

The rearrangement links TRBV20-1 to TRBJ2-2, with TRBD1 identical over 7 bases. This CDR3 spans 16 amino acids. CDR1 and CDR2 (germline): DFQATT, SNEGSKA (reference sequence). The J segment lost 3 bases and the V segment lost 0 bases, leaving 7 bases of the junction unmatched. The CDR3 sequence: CSARDYDREDTGELFF. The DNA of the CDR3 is TGCAGTGCTAGAGATTACGACAGGGAAGACACCGGGGAGCTGTTTTTT.

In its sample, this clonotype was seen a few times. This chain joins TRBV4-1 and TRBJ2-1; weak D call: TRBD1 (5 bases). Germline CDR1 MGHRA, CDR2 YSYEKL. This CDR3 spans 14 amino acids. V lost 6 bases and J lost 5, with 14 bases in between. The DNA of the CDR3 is TGCGCCAGCAGTAGGGGCACCCGAAACAATGAGCAGTTCTTC. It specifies CASSRGTRNNEQFF.

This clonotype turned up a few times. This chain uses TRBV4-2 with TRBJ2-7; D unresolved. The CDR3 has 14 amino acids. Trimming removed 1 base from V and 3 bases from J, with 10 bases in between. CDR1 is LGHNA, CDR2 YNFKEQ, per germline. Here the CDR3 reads CASSQAGHDYEQYF. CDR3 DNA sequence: TGTGCCAGCAGCCAAGCGGGCCACGACTACGAGCAGTACTTC.

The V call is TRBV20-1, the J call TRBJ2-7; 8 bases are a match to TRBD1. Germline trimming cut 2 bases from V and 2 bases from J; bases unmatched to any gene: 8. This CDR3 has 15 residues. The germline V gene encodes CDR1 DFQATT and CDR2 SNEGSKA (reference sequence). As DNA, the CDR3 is TGCAGTGCTAGAAGGGCCCGACAGGGGACCTACGAGCAGTACTTC. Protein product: CSARRARQGTYEQYF.

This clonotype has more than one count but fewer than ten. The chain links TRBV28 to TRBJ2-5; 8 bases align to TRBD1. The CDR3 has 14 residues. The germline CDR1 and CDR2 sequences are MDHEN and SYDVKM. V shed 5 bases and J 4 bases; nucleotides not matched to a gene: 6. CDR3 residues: CASSDRGSRETQYF. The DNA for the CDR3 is TGTGCCAGCAGTGACAGGGGCAGTCGAGAGACCCAGTACTTC.

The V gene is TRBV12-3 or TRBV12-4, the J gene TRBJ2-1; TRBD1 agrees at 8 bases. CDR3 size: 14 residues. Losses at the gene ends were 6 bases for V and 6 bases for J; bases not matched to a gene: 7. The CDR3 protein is CASSSRGPVNEQFF. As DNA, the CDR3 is TGTGCCAGCAGCAGCAGGGGGCCGGTCAATGAGCAGTTCTTC.